This is a list of T cell receptor beta chains from one sample in a study of T-cell memory formation after mild COVID-19. TCRdb reanalysed the 5' RACE reads using MiXCR and keeps one entry per CDR3 protein. Of roughly 35,000 distinct CDR3 sequences in the sample, roughly 21% were seen once. Sequenced: PBMCs or a T cell subset sorted from them (not recorded which). These receptors originate from an adult who had mild COVID-19 (a few samples of this study predate the infection). Cell type and time point are not known. Both conserved end residues are part of each CDR3. Each record gives: D gene, J gene, V gene, clone size, CDR3 length, CDR3 DNA, CDR3 protein. A D gene is named only where the DNA matches it firmly. Not all rows give a size; the values are once, few, many and, for expanded clones, a class.

. | TRBJ1-2 | TRBV3-1 | few | 13 | TGTGCCAGCAGCCAAGGTCAGCGTTGGGGCTACACCTTC | CASSQGQRWGYTF
TRBD1 | TRBJ2-7 | TRBV12-3/TRBV12-4 | many | 13 | TGTGCCAGCAGTTTACAGGGGGCCTACGAGCAGTACTTC | CASSLQGAYEQYF
. | TRBJ2-7 | TRBV4-2 | . | 14 | TGTGCCAGCAGCCAACTTGAACAGGGCTACGAGCAGTACTTC | CASSQLEQGYEQYF
. | TRBJ1-2 | TRBV7-2 | many | 13 | TGTGCCAGCAGATTAGACAGCTCCTATGGCTACACCTTC | CASRLDSSYGYTF
. | TRBJ2-1 | TRBV20-1 | many | 12 | TGCAGTGCCACCAGGGAGTACAATGAGCAGTTCTTC | CSATREYNEQFF
TRBD1 | TRBJ1-1 | TRBV7-2 | many | 14 | TGTGCCAGCAGCTTTTCCAGGGGGTTGGCTGAAGCTTTCTTT | CASSFSRGLAEAFF
TRBD1 | TRBJ2-5 | TRBV6-5 | . | 16 | TGTGCCAGCAGCCCCGGGACAGACATCTACCAAGAGACCCAGTACTTC | CASSPGTDIYQETQYF
. | TRBJ2-1 | TRBV5-1 | many | 12 | TGCGCCAGCACCCTCTCCGGGGTTGAGCAGTTCTTC | CASTLSGVEQFF
. | TRBJ1-5 | TRBV21-1 | many | 15 | TGTGCCAGCAGCAAATTCCGACAGGGGGATCAGCCCCAGCATTTT | CASSKFRQGDQPQHF
. | TRBJ2-7 | TRBV29-1 | many | 11 | TGCAGCGTCCACCGGGGTGTAGCGCAGTACTTC | CSVHRGVAQYF
. | TRBJ1-6 | TRBV4-1 | few | 13 | TGCGCCAGCAGCCAAAGAACGAATTCACCCCTCCACTTT | CASSQRTNSPLHF
. | TRBJ1-5 | TRBV5-6 | many | 11 | TGTGCCAGCAGCTTGTTCCAGCCCCAGCATTTT | CASSLFQPQHF
. | TRBJ2-7 | TRBV4-1 | many | 15 | TGCGCCAGCAGCCAAGGCAACCAGGCCCTCTACGAGCAGTACTTC | CASSQGNQALYEQYF
TRBD1 | TRBJ2-3 | TRBV6-5 | many | 15 | TGTGCCAGCAGTTCAGCCGGGACAGACACAGATACGCAGTATTTT | CASSSAGTDTDTQYF
TRBD1 | TRBJ1-1 | TRBV20-1 | many | 16 | TGCAGTGCTAGAGGAAACAGGGGGCTGAGTTACACTGAAGCTTTCTTT | CSARGNRGLSYTEAFF
. | TRBJ2-5 | TRBV5-6 | many | 16 | TGTGCCAGCAGCTTGGCACTAGCACTCGGTCAAGAGACCCAGTACTTC | CASSLALALGQETQYF
TRBD1 | TRBJ2-5 | TRBV24-1 | many | 16 | TGTGCCACCAGTGATCCCACAGGGGAGTCGGGGGAGACCCAGTACTTC | CATSDPTGESGETQYF
. | TRBJ1-2 | TRBV7-3 | many | 13 | TGTGCCAGCAGCTTGTCTCACAGGGATGGCTACACCTTC | CASSLSHRDGYTF
TRBD1 | TRBJ1-1 | TRBV11-2 | many | 14 | TGTGCCAGCAGCTGGCACAGGGGAACCACTGAAGCTTTCTTT | CASSWHRGTTEAFF
. | TRBJ1-1 | TRBV4-1 | many | 15 | TGCGCCAGCAGCCAAGGGGGAGGTTTAGGCACTGAAGCTTTCTTT | CASSQGGGLGTEAFF
TRBD2 | TRBJ2-5 | TRBV6-5 | . | 14 | TGTGCCAGCAGACGGAGCGGGATTCAAGAGACCCAGTACTTC | CASRRSGIQETQYF
. | TRBJ2-3 | TRBV2 | many | 15 | TGTGCCAGCAGTCCCCAGGGACTGGTCACAGATACGCAGTATTTT | CASSPQGLVTDTQYF
. | TRBJ1-2 | TRBV12-3/TRBV12-4 | . | 13 | TGTGCCAGCAGCACGACCTGGAGGGTCGGCTACACCTTC | CASSTTWRVGYTF
. | TRBJ1-5 | TRBV20-1 | many | 14 | TGCAGTGCCCACCGGGGGGGGCGCAATCAGCCCCAGCATTTT | CSAHRGGRNQPQHF
TRBD1 | TRBJ2-7 | TRBV9 | . | 15 | TGTGCCAGCAGCGCGGGACAGGGATTTGGGAACGAGCAGTACTTC | CASSAGQGFGNEQYF
. | TRBJ1-1 | TRBV19 | few | 14 | TGTGCCAGTAGTATCAGCAGGGTGTCCGCTGAAGCTTTCTTT | CASSISRVSAEAFF
TRBD1 | TRBJ2-1 | TRBV24-1 | many | 18 | TGTGCCACCAGTGATTCCACCCCCGGACAGGGTAGGGACAATGAGCAGTTCTTC | CATSDSTPGQGRDNEQFF
. | TRBJ1-1 | TRBV12-3/TRBV12-4 | many | 14 | TGTGCCAGCAGTCCCGGGACGTTGAACACTGAAGCTTTCTTT | CASSPGTLNTEAFF
. | TRBJ2-1 | TRBV7-9 | many | 15 | TGTGCCAGCAGCTTGGGGATATCGAGATACAATGAGCAGTTCTTC | CASSLGISRYNEQFF
. | TRBJ1-4 | TRBV7-2 | many | 15 | TGTGCCAGCAGATTGGGGGCTTCGGGTAATGAAAAACTGTTTTTT | CASRLGASGNEKLFF
TRBD2 | TRBJ2-5 | TRBV28 | many | 15 | TGTGCCAGCAGTGGCAGGGAGGGCAGCGGAGAGACCCAGTACTTC | CASSGREGSGETQYF
. | TRBJ2-7 | TRBV28 | many | 11 | TGTGCCAGCAGTTTCCGCTACGAGCAGTACTTC | CASSFRYEQYF
. | TRBJ1-1 | TRBV6-5 | . | 13 | TGTGCCAGCACGCGGGGCATGAACACTGAAGCTTTCTTT | CASTRGMNTEAFF
. | TRBJ1-2 | TRBV5-1 | many | 13 | TGCGCCAGCAGCTTCCAGGGTATCGATGGCTACACCTTC | CASSFQGIDGYTF
. | TRBJ2-3 | TRBV7-7 | many | 14 | TGTGCCAGCAGCTTACGAGGACTTGTAGATACGCAGTATTTT | CASSLRGLVDTQYF
. | TRBJ2-6 | TRBV2 | many | 12 | TGTGCCAGCAGTCCTGGGGCCAACGTCCTGACTTTC | CASSPGANVLTF
. | TRBJ2-6 | TRBV2 | many | 14 | . | CASSSSAGANVLTF
. | TRBJ2-1 | TRBV5-5 | many | 15 | TGTGCCAGCAGCTTGTTGTCCGGGGCTAACAATGAGCAGTTCTTC | CASSLLSGANNEQFF
TRBD1 | TRBJ1-1 | TRBV6-2/TRBV6-3 | many | 14 | TGTGCCAGCACTCGGGACAGCTCGTACACTGAAGCTTTCTTT | CASTRDSSYTEAFF
TRBD2 | TRBJ2-7 | TRBV7-9 | many | 13 | TGTGCCAGCAGCCGGGGGAGGGCGGACGAGCAGTACTTC | CASSRGRADEQYF
TRBD2 | TRBJ2-5 | TRBV11-2 | . | 16 | TGTGCCAGCAGCACCGTCCCCGCGGGAGGGCGGGAGACCCAGTACTTC | CASSTVPAGGRETQYF